This is a list of T cell receptor beta chains from one sample in a study of early T cells in non-severe SARS-CoV-2 infection. TCRdb passed the 5' RACE reads through MiXCR, listing each CDR3 protein once. Of tens of thousands of distinct CDR3 sequences in the sample, about 5% are singletons; the top ten hold 6.5% to 8.5%. What was sequenced was whole blood. The receptors shown here come from an adult who was a healthcare worker with PCR-confirmed SARS-CoV-2 infection or an uninfected control (not recorded which). The CDR3 runs from the conserved cysteine through the conserved F or W. Fields, in order: V gene, CDR3 length, CDR3 protein.

>TRBV7-6|14
CASSLGGRKETQYF
>TRBV5-4|14
CASSLQTGDNEQFF
>TRBV10-1|13
CASIGQGGTEAFF
>TRBV7-2|15
CASSYRAGLPYEQYF
>TRBV19|13
CAARDGYNEKLFF
>TRBV2|14
CASSSGTESYEQYF
>TRBV5-1|14
CASSLSGGQNEQFF
>TRBV5-5|15
CASSFVGQITDTQYF
>TRBV29-1|13
CSARSSELQPQHF
>TRBV20-1|13
CSAGGRSQETQYF
>TRBV19|13
CASSMGALVEQFF
>TRBV19|15
CASSSYRGTTGELFF
>TRBV12-3/TRBV12-4|16
CASSVHRDHSNQPQHF
>TRBV4-2|13
CASSQGTGYEQYF
>TRBV7-2|14
CAISGPGGTDTQYF
>TRBV6-5|15
CASSRGRGTDQPQHF
>TRBV2|12
CASRSTSRTQYF
>TRBV20-1|16
CSARDLAGTLGETQYF
>TRBV6-5|12
CASSYIGTEAFF
>TRBV5-6|15
CASRPGLAAQETQYF
>TRBV6-5|14
CASSSTDGVYEQYF
>TRBV11-1|16
CASSPWRGPGADTQYF
>TRBV7-6|12
CASSPNTGELFF
>TRBV5-1|15
CASSSRLGGNTEAFF
>TRBV5-4|14
CASSTQTGRNEQFF
>TRBV6-6|15
CASSSTLTGGAEQYF
>TRBV29-1|13
CSVDLAGGAAQFF
>TRBV6-6|18
CASSYSQEPGTELYEQYF
>TRBV27|15
CASSLSAGGHEKLFF
>TRBV28|15
CASSFPRDGGEKLFF
>TRBV5-1|15
CASSTGQGGLDEQFF
>TRBV4-3|15
CASSQVEGSTDTQYF
>TRBV7-2|15
CASSLAETSTDTQYF
>TRBV6-6|14
CASSTRLSAGELFF
>TRBV6-2/TRBV6-3|17
CASSYSWDREGRQPQHF
>TRBV13|12
CASSSHQETQYF
>TRBV7-2|15
CASRNTRDGAYEQYF
>TRBV18|14
CASSPRDGYYEQYF
>TRBV13|13
CASSPSRNQPQHF
>TRBV20-1|12
CSAPAQGREQYF
>TRBV6-5|13
CASSWAGTYEQFF
>TRBV21-1|16
CASGRKLAGEQETQYF
>TRBV6-2/TRBV6-3|15
CASSSPGLGIYEQYF
>TRBV6-2/TRBV6-3|17
CASSYRVGPDSQETQYF
>TRBV14|17
CASSPLLGQASYNEQFF